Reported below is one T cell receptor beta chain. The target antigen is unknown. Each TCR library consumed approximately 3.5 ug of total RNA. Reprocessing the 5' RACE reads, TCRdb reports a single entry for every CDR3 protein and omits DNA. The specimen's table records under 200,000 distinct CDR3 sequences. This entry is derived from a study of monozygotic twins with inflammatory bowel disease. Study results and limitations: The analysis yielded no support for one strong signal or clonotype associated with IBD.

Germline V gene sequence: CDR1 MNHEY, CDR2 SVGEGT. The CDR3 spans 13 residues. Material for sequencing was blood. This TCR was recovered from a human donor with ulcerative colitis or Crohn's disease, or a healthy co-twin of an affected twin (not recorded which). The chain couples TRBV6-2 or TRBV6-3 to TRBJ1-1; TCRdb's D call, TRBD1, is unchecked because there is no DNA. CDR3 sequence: CASSYTRGAEAFF.